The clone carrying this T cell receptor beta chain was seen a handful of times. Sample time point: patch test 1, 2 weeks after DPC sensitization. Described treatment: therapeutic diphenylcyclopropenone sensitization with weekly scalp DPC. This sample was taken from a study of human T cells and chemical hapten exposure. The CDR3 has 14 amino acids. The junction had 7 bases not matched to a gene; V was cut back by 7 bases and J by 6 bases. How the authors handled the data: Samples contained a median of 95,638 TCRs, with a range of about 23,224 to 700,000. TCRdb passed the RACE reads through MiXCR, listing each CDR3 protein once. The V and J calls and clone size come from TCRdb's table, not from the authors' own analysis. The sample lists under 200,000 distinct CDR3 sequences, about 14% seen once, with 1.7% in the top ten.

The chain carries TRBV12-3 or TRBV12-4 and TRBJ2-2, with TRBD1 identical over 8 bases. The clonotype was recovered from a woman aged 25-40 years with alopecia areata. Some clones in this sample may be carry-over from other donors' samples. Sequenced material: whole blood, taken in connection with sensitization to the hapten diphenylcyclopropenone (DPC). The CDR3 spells CASKIQGAPGELFF. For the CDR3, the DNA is TGTGCCAGCAAGATCCAGGGGGCGCCCGGGGAGCTGTTTTTT.